This TCR beta chain was profiled in a study of T-cell reconstitution after alpha-beta-depleted transplantation in children. Study outcomes and limitations: It was reported that alpha-beta T cells came from several hundred expanded graft clones (about two months after transplant). Several patients had high TCRbeta diversity at day 60; it came from surviving recipient T cells and thymic progenitors. Newly made T cells mostly supplied T-cell counts and diversity one year after transplant.

V dropped 3 bases and J dropped 4 bases, with 11 bases sitting between them. Germline assignment: CDR1 SGHRS and CDR2 YFSETQ. This CDR3 is built from 13 residues. Of note for this clonotype: The antigen is undetermined.

Preparation of the TCRbeta library was carried out with unique molecular identifiers. TCRdb passed the PCR reads through MiXCR, listing each CDR3 protein once. The sample lists about 980,000 distinct CDR3 sequences, under 30% occurring once. The chain couples TRBV5-1 to TRBJ2-7; D unresolved. Sequences were derived from PBMCs, mostly from graft donor cells, sampled 360 days after TCRalphabeta/CD19-depleted stem cell transplant. This clonotype was sampled from a boy under three years old who had a stem cell transplant for SCID, so the T cells may come from the graft donor. The CDR3 DNA is TGCGCCAGCAGCTCCTCTTCCATGTACGAGCAGTACTTC. Its translation: CASSSSSMYEQYF.